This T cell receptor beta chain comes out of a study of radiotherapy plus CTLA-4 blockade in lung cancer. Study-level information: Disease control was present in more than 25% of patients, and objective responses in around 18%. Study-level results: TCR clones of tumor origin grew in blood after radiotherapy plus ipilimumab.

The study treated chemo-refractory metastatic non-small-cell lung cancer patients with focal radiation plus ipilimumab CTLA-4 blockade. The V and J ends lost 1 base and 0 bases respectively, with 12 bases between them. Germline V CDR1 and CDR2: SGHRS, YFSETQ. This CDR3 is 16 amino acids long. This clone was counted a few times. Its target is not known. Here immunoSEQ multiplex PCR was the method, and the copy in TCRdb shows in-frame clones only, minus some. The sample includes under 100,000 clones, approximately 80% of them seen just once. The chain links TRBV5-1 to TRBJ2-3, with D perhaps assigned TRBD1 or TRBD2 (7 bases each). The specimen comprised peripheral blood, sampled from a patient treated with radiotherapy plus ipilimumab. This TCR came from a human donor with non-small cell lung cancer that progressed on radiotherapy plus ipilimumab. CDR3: CASSLWGGQSTDTQYF. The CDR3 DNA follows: TGCGCCAGCAGCTTGTGGGGGGGACAGAGCACAGATACGCAGTATTTT.